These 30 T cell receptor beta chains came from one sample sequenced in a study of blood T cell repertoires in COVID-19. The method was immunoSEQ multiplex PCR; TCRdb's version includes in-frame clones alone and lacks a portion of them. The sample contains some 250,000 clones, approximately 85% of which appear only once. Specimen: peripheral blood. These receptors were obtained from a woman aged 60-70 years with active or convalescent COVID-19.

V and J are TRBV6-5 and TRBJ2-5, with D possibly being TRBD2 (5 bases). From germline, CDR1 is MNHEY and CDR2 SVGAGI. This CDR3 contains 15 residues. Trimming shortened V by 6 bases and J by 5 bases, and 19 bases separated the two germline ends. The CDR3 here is CASSAGGGRGETQYF. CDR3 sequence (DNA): TGTGCCAGCAGCGCGGGCGGTGGTCGCGGTGAGACCCAGTACTTC.

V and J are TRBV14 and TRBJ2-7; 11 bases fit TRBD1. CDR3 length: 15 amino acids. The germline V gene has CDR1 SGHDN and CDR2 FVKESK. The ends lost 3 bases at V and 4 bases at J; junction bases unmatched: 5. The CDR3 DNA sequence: TGTGCCAGCAGCCACGGACAGGGGGCTGTATACGAGCAGTACTTC. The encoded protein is CASSHGQGAVYEQYF.

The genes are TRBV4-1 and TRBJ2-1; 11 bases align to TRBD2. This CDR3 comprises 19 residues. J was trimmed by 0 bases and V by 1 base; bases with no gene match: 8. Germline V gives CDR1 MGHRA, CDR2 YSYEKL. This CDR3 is CASSQVGIAGGSSYNEQFF. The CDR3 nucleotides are TGCGCCAGCAGCCAAGTTGGCATAGCGGGGGGGAGCTCCTACAATGAGCAGTTCTTC.

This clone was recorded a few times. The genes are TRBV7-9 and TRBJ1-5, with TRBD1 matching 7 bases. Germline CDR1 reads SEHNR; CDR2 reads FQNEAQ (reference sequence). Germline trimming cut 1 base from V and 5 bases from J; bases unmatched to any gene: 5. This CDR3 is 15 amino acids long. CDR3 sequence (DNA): TGTGCCAGCAGCTTAGATGGCAGGGGGGATCAGCCCCAGCATTTT. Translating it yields CASSLDGRGDQPQHF.

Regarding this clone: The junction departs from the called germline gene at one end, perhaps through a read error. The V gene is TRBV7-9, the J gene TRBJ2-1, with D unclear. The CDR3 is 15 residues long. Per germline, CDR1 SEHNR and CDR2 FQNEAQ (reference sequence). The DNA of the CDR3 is TGTGCCAGCAGCTTAGGTCTGCACTCCGACAATGAGCAGTTCTTC. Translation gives CASSLGLHSDNEQFF.

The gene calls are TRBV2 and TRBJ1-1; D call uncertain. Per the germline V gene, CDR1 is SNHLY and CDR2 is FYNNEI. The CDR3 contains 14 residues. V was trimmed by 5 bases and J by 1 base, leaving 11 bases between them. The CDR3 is CASSRGQRNTEAFF. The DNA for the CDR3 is TGTGCCAGCAGTCGGGGTCAGAGGAACACTGAAGCTTTCTTT.

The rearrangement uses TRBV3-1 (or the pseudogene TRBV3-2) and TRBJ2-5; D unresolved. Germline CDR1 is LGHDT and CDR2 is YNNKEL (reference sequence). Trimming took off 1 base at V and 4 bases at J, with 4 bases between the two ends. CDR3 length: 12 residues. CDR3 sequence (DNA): TGTGCCAGCAGCCAAGCGCGAGAGACCCAGTACTTC. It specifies CASSQARETQYF.

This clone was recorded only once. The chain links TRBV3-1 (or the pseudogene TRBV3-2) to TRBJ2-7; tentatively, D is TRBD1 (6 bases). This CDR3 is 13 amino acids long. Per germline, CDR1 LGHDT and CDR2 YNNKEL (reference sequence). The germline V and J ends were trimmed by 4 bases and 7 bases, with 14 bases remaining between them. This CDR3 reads CASSLTGKGEQYF. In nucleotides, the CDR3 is TGTGCCAGCAGCCTTACAGGGAAAGGTGAGCAGTACTTC.

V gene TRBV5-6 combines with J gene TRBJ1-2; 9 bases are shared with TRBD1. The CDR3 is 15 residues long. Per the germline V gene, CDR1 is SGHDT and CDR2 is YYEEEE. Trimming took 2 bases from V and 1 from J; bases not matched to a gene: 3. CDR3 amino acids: CASSFRDRVNYGYTF. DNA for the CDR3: TGTGCCAGCAGCTTCCGGGACAGGGTTAACTATGGCTACACCTTC.

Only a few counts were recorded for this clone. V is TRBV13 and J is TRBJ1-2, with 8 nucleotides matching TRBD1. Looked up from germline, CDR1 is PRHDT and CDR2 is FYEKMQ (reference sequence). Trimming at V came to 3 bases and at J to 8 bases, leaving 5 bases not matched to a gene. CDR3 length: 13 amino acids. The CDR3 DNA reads TGTGCCAGCAGCTTCAACAGGGGGATCGGCTACACCTTC. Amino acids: CASSFNRGIGYTF.

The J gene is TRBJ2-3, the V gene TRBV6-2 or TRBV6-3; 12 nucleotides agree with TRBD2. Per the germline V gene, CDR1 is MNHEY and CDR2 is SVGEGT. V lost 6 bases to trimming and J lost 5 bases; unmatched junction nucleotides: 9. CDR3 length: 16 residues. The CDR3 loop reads CASSPLAGGQVDTQYF. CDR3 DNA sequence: TGTGCCAGCAGCCCACTAGCGGGGGGCCAAGTAGATACGCAGTATTTT.

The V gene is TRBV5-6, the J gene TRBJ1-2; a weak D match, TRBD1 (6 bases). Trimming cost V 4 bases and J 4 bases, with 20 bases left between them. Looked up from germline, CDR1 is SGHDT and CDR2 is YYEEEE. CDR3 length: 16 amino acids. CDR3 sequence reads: CASSPRTGGWIYGYTF. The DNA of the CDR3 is TGTGCCAGCAGCCCAAGGACGGGGGGCTGGATCTATGGCTACACCTTC. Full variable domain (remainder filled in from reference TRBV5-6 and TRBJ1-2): DAGVTQSPTHLIKTRGQQVTLRCSPKSGHDTVSWYQQALGQGPQFIFQYYEEEERQRGNFPDRFSGHQFPNYSSELNVNALLLGDSALYLCASSPRTGGWIYGYTFGSGTRLTVV.

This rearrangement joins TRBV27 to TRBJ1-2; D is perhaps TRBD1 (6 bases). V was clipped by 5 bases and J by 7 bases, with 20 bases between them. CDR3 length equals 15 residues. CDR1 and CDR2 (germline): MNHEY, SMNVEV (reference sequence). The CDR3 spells CASSQTLTGRTGYTF. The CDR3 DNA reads TGTGCCAGCAGTCAGACCCTGACAGGCCGCACTGGCTACACCTTC.

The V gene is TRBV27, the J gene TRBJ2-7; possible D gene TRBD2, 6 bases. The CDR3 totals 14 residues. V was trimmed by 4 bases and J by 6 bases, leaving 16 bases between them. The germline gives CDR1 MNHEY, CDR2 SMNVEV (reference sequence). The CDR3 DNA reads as TGTGCCAGCAGTTGGGGACCCATCGGGAGCGAGCAGTACTTC. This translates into CASSWGPIGSEQYF.

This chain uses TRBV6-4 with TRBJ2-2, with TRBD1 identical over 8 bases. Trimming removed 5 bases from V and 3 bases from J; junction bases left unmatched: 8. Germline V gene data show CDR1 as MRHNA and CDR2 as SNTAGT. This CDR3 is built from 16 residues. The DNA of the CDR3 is TGTGCCAGCAGTTATGTCAGGGGGCGCGACACCGGGGAGCTGTTTTTT. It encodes CASSYVRGRDTGELFF.

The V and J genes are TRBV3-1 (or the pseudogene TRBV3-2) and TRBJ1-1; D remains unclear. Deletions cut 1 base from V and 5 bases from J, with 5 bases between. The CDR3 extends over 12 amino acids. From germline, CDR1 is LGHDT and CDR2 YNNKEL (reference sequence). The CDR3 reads CASSQGHTEAFF. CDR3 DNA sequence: TGTGCCAGCAGCCAAGGACATACTGAAGCTTTCTTT.

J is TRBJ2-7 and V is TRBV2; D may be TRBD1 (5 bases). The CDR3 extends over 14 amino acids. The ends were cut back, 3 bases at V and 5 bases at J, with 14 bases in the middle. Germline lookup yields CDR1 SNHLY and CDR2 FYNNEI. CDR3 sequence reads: CASSDRAFLNEQYF. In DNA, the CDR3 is TGTGCCAGCAGTGACAGGGCCTTCCTAAACGAGCAGTACTTC.

The CDR3 nucleotides are TGTGCCAGCAGCTCCGGACAGACCTCTGGGGCCAACGTCCTGACTTTC. It specifies CASSSGQTSGANVLTF. V and J are TRBV7-6 and TRBJ2-6, with D tentatively TRBD1 (6 bases). Trimming shortened V by 4 bases and J by 0 bases, and 10 bases separated the two germline ends. Germline V gene data show CDR1 as SGHVS and CDR2 as FNYEAQ. The CDR3 is made up of 16 amino acids.

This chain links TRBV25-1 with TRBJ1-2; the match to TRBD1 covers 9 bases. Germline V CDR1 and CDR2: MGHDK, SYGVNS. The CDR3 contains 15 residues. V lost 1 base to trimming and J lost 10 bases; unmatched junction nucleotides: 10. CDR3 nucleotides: TGTGCCAGCAGTGAATCTACGGGGACAGGGCGTCACTACACCTTC. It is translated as CASSESTGTGRHYTF.

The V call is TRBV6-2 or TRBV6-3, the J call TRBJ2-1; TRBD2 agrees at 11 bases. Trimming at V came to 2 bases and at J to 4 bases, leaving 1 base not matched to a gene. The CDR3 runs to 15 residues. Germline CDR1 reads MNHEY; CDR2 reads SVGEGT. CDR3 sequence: CASSYRTSGYNEQFF. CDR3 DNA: TGTGCCAGCAGTTACAGGACTAGCGGGTACAATGAGCAGTTCTTC.

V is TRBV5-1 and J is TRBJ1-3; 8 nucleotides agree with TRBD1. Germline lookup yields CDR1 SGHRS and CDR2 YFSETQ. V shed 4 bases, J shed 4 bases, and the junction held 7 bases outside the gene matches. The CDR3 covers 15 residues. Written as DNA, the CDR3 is TGCGCCAGCAGCGACCAGGGGGCGAAAGGAAACACCATATATTTT. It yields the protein CASSDQGAKGNTIYF.

The CDR3 coding sequence is TGTGCCATCAGTGAGTTCGCGGGACAGGGGGCAAGTGGTGAGCAGTTCTTC. Translation: CAISEFAGQGASGEQFF. This chain links TRBV10-3 with TRBJ2-1; 12 bases are shared with TRBD1. Per the germline V gene, CDR1 is ENHRY and CDR2 is SYGVKD. There are 17 residues in the CDR3. Losses at the gene ends were 1 base for V and 9 bases for J; bases not matched to a gene: 10.

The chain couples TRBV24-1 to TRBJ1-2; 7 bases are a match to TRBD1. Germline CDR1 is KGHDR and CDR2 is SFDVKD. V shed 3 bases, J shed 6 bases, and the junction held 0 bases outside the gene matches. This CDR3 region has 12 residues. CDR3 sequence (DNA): TGTGCCACCAGTGATGACAGGGATGGCTACACCTTC. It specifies CATSDDRDGYTF.

The CDR3 loop is CASSQEWENIQYF. The CDR3 nucleotides read TGCGCCAGCAGCCAAGAATGGGAGAACATTCAGTACTTC. The chain employs TRBV4-3 and TRBJ2-4; D may be TRBD2 (5 bases). The germline V gene encodes CDR1 LGHNA and CDR2 YSLEER. Between the trimmed V and J ends, which lost 0 bases and 7 bases, there was a span of 7 bases. The CDR3 totals 13 residues.

CDR3 in DNA: TGTGCCAGCAGCTTCCAGGAGGGTGAAGCTTTCTTT. The encoded protein is CASSFQEGEAFF. The V gene is TRBV7-2, the J gene TRBJ1-1; D call uncertain. The CDR3 length is 12 residues. Germline CDR1 reads SGHTA; CDR2 reads FQGNSA. Trimming shortened V by 3 bases and J by 7 bases, and 9 bases separated the two germline ends.

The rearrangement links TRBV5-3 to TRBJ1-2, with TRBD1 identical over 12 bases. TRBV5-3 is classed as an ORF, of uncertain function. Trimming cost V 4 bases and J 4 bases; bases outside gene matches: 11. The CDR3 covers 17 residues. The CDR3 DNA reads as TGTGCCAGAAGCCGGGGACAGGGGGCGAGGGACCCCTATGGCTACACCTTC. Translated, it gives CARSRGQGARDPYGYTF.

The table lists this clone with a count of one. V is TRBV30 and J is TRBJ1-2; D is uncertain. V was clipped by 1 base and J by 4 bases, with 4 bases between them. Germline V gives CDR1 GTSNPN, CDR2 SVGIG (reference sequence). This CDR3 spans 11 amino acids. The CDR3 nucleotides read TGTGCCTGGAGTGCAGTCTATGGCTACACCTTC. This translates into CAWSAVYGYTF.

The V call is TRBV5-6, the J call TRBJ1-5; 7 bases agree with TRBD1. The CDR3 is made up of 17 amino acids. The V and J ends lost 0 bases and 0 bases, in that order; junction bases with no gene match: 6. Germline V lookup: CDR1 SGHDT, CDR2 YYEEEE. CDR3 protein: CASSLAGQQYSNQPQHF. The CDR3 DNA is TGTGCCAGCAGCTTGGCGGGACAGCAATATAGCAATCAGCCCCAGCATTTT.

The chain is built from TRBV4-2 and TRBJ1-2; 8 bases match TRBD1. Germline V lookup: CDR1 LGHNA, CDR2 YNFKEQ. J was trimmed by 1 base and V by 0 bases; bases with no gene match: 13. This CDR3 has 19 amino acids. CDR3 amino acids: CASSQDGNGITGGNYGYTF. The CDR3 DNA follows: TGTGCCAGCAGCCAAGATGGAAACGGGATTACAGGGGGTAACTATGGCTACACCTTC.

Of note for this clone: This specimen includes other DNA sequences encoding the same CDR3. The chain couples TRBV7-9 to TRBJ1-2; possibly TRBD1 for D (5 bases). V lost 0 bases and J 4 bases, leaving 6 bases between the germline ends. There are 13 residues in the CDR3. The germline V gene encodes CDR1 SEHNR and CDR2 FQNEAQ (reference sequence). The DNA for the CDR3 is TGTGCCAGCAGCTTAGCAGACAGCTATGGCTACACCTTC. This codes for CASSLADSYGYTF.